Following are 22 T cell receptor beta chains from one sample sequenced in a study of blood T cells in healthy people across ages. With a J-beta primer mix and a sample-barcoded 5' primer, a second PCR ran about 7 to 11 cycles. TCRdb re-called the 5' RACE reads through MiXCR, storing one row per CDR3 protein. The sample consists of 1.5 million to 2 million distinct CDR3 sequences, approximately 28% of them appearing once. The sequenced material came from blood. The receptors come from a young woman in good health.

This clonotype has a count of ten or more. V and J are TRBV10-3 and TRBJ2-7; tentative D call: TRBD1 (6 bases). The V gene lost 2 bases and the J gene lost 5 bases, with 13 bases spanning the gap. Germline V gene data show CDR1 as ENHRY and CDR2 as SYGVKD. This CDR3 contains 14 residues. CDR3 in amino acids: CAISEGRGLNEQYF. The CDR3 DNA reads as TGTGCCATCAGTGAGGGCAGGGGTTTAAACGAGCAGTACTTC.

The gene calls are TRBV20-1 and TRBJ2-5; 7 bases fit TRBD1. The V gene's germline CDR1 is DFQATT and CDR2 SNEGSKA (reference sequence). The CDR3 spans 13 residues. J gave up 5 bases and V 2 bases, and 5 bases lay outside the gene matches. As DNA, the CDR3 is TGCAGTGCTAGACCGACAGGGATGGAGACCCAGTACTTC. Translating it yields CSARPTGMETQYF.

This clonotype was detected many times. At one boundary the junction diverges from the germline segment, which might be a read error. The CDR3 reads CASSQDLGGYTF. DNA of the CDR3: TGCGCCAGCAGCCAAGACCTGGGGGGCTACACCTTC. The genes are TRBV14 and TRBJ1-2; D ambiguous. CDR1 SGHDN and CDR2 FVKESK come from the germline V gene. The CDR3 is 12 amino acids.

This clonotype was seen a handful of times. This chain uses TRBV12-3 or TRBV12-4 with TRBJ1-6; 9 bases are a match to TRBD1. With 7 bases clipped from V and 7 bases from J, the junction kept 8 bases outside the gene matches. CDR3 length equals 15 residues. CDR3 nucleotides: TGTGCCAGCAAGCGGAGGGACAGGGCAAATTCACCCCTCCACTTT. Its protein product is CASKRRDRANSPLHF.

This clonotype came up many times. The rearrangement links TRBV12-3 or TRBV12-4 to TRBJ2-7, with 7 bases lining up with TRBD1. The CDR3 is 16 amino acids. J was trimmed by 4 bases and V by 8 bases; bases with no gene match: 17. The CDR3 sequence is CASGRTGGLRLYEQYF. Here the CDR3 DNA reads TGTGCCAGCGGAAGGACAGGAGGCTTAAGGTTATACGAGCAGTACTTC.

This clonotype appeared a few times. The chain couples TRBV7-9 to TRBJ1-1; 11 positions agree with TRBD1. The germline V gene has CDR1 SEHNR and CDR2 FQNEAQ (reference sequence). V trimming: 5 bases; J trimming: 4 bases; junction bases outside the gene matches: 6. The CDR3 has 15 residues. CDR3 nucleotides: TGTGCCAGCAGCGACCGGGACAGGGGGATCACTGAAGCTTTCTTT. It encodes CASSDRDRGITEAFF.

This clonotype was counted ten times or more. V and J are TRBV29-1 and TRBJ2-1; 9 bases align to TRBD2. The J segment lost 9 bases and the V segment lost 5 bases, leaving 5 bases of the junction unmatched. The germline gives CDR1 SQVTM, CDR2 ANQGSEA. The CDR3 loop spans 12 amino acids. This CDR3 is CSVSSGGTEQFF. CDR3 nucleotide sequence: TGCAGCGTTTCAAGCGGGGGGACTGAGCAGTTCTTC.

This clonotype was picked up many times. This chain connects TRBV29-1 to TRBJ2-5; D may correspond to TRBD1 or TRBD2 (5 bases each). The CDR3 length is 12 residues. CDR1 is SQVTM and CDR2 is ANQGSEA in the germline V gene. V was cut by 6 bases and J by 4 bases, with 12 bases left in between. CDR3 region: CSVGQRGETQYF. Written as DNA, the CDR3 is TGCAGCGTCGGACAACGGGGAGAGACCCAGTACTTC. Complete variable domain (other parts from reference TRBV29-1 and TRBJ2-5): SAVISQKPSRDICQRGTSLTIQCQVDSQVTMMFWYRQQPGQSLTLIATANQGSEATYESGFVIDKFPISRPNLTFSTLTVSNMSPEDSSIYLCSVGQRGETQYFGPGTRLLVL.

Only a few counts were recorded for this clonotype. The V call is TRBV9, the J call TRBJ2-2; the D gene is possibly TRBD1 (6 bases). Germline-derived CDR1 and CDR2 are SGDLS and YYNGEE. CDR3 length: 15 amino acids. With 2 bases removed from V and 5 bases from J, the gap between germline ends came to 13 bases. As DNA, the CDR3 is TGTGCCAGCAGCGTCGATAGGGGGTTGACCGGGGAGCTGTTTTTT. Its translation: CASSVDRGLTGELFF.

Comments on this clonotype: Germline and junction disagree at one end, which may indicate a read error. Here the CDR3 reads CVSSSSVYNEQFF. In DNA form, the CDR3 reads TGCGTCAGCAGCTCTAGCGTCTACAATGAGCAGTTCTTC. This sequence joins TRBV7-6 and TRBJ2-1, with D possibly matching TRBD2 (6 bases). The V gene's germline CDR1 is SGHVS and CDR2 FNYEAQ. The CDR3 runs 13 residues.

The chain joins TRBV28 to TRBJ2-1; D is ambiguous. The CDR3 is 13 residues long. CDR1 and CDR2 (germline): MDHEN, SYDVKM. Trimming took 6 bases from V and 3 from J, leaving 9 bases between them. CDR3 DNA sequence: TGTGCCAGCAGCTTTTTTGGCTACAATGAGCAGTTCTTC. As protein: CASSFFGYNEQFF.

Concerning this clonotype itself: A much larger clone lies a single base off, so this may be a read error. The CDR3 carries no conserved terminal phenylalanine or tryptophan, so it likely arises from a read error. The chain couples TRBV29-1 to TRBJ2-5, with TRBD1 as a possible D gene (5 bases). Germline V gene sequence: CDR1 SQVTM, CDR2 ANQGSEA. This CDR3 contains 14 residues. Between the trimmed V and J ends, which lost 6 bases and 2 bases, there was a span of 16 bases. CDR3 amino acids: CSVMRQNIQETQYV. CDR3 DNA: TGCAGCGTCATGAGACAGAATATACAAGAGACCCAGTACGTC.

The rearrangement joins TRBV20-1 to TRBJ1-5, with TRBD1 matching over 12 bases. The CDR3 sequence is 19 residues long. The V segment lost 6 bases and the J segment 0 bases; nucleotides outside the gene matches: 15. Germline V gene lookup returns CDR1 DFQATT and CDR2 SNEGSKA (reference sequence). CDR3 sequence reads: CSAHVPGQGALYSNQPQHF. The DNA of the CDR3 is TGCAGTGCCCACGTTCCGGGACAGGGGGCCCTCTATAGCAATCAGCCCCAGCATTTT.

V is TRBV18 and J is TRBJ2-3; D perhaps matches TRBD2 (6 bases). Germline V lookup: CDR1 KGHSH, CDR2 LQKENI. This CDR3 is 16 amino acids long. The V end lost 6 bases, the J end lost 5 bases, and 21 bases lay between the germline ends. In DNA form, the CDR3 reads TGTGCCAGCTCCTACTTCTTTGGCGGGGAGCGAGATACGCAGTATTTT. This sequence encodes CASSYFFGGERDTQYF. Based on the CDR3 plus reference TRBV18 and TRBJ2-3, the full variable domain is NAGVMQNPRHLVRRRGQEARLRCSPMKGHSHVYWYRQLPEEGLKFMVYLQKENIIDESGMPKERFSAEFPKEGPSILRIQQVVRGDSAAYFCASSYFFGGERDTQYFGPGTRLTVL.

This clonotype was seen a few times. This chain's CDR3 is CSVDDGSAGAFF. DNA for the CDR3: TGCAGCGTTGATGACGGCTCGGCTGGAGCTTTCTTT. V is TRBV29-1 and J is TRBJ1-1; D call uncertain. Trimming removed 3 bases at V and 10 bases at J, with 15 bases between. Germline loops: CDR1 SQVTM, CDR2 ANQGSEA. CDR3 length equals 12 residues.

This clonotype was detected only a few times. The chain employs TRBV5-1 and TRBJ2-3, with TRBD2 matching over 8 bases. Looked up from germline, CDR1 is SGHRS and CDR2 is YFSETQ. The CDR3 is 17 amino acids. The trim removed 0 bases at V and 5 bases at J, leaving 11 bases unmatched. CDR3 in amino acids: CASSLETGTRVGDTQYF. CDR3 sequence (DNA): TGCGCCAGCAGCTTGGAAACCGGGACTAGGGTTGGAGATACGCAGTATTTT.

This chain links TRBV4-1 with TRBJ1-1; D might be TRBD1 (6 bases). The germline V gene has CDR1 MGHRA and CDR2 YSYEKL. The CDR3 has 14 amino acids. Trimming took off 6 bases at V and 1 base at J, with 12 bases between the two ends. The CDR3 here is CASRGATGNTEAFF. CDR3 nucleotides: TGCGCCAGCAGGGGGGCGACAGGGAACACTGAAGCTTTCTTT.

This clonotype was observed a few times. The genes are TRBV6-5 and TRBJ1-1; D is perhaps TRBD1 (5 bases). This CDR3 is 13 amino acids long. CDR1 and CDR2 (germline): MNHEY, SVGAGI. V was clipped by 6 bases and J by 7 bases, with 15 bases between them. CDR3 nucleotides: TGTGCCAGCAGAACCCCAGGGTACGGTGAAGCTTTCTTT. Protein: CASRTPGYGEAFF.

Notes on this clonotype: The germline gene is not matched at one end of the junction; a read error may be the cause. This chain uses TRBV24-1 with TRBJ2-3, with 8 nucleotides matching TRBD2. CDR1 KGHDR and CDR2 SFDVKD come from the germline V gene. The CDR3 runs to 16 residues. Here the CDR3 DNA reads TGTGCCACCAGTGCACCGGGAGGGGGAGGCACAGATGCGCAGTATTTT. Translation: CATSAPGGGGTDAQYF.

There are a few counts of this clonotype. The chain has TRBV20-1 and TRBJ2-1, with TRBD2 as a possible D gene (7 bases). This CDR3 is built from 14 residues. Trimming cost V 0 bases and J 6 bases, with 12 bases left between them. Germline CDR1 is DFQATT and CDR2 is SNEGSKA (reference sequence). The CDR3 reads CSARDGGGANEQFF. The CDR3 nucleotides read TGCAGTGCTAGAGATGGGGGGGGCGCCAATGAGCAGTTCTTC.

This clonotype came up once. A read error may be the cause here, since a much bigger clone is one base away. This chain's CDR3 is CAIRPTSGGEEQYF. The CDR3 DNA reads as TGTGCCATCAGGCCGACTAGCGGGGGAGAGGAGCAGTACTTC. The J gene is TRBJ2-5, the V gene TRBV10-3, with TRBD2 matching 12 bases. This CDR3 is built from 14 residues. Germline CDR1 reads ENHRY; CDR2 reads SYGVKD. V dropped 6 bases and J dropped 11; count of bases not matched to a gene: 10.

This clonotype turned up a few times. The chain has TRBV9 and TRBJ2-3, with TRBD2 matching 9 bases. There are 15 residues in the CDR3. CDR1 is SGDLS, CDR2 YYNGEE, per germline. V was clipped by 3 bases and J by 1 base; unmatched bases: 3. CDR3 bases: TGTGCCAGCAGCGCCGGGACTAGCCGCACAGATACGCAGTATTTT. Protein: CASSAGTSRTDTQYF. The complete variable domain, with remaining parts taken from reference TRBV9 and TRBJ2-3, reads DSGVTQTPKHLITATGQRVTLRCSPRSGDLSVYWYQQSLDQGLQFLIQYYNGEERAKGNILERFSAQQFPDLHSELNLSSLELGDSALYFCASSAGTSRTDTQYFGPGTRLTVL.